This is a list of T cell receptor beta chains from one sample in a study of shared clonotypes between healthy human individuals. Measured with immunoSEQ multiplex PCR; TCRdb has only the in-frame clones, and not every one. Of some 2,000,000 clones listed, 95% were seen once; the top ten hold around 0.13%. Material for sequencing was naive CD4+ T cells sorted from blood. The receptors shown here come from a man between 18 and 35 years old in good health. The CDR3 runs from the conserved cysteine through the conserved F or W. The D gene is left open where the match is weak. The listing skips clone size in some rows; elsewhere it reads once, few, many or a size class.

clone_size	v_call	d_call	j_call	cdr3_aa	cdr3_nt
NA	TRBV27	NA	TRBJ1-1	CASSFRSLSFEAFF	TGTGCCAGCAGTTTTCGGAGTCTCTCCTTTGAAGCTTTCTTT
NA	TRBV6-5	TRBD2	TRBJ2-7	CASRGGLAGSYEQYF	TGTGCCAGCAGGGGGGGACTAGCGGGGAGCTACGAGCAGTACTTC
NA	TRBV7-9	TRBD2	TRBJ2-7	CASSLSPDGKRGREQYF	TGTGCCAGCAGCTTATCACCGGACGGGAAGCGGGGAAGAGAGCAGTACTTC
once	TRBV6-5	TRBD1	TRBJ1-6	CASRKPQGAGPLHF	TGTGCCAGCAGGAAACCCCAGGGGGCCGGCCCCCTCCACTTT
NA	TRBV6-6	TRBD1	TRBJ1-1	CASSRSGQGDTEAFF	TGTGCCAGCAGTCGGAGTGGACAGGGAGACACTGAAGCTTTCTTT
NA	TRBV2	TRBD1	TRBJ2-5	CASSNRGLGETQYF	TGTGCCAGCAGTAACAGGGGGCTGGGGGAGACCCAGTACTTC
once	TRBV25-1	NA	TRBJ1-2	CASSEGQGDHYGYTF	TGTGCCAGCAGTGAAGGGCAGGGTGATCACTATGGCTACACCTTC
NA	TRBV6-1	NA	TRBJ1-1	CASSEGGVAGEAFF	TGTGCCAGCAGTGAAGGCGGCGTCGCGGGTGAAGCTTTCTTT
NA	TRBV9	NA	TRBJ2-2	CASSATLGGTKNTGELFF	TGTGCCAGCAGCGCCACCCTGGGGGGGACAAAGAACACCGGGGAGCTGTTTTTT
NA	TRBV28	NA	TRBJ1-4	CASLPSGNEKLFF	TGTGCCAGCCTACCCTCAGGGAATGAAAAACTGTTTTTT
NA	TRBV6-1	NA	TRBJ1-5	CASSPGQGNQPQHF	TGTGCCAGCAGCCCCGGACAAGGTAATCAGCCCCAGCATTTT
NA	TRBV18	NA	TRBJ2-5	CASSPRVGEETQYF	TGTGCCAGCTCACCCCGTGTAGGGGAGGAGACCCAGTACTTC
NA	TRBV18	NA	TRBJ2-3	CASSSQGTLTTDTQYF	TGTGCCAGCTCATCTCAGGGGACGCTTACAACAGATACGCAGTATTTT
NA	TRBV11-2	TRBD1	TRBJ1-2	CASSPRTGGRYGYTF	TGTGCCAGCAGCCCTCGGACAGGGGGGAGGTATGGCTACACCTTC
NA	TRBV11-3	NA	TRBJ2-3	CASSLGRGGVDTQYF	TGTGCCAGCAGCTTAGGGAGGGGAGGAGTGGATACGCAGTATTTT
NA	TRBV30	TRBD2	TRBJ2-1	CAWSVGLAGRNEQFF	TGTGCCTGGAGTGTCGGCCTAGCGGGAAGGAATGAGCAGTTCTTC
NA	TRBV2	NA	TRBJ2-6	CASSDLGAGANVLTF	TGTGCCAGCAGTGATTTGGGGGCTGGGGCCAACGTCCTGACTTTC
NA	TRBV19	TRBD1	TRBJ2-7	CASSGQGASDEQYF	TGTGCCAGTAGTGGACAGGGAGCCTCCGACGAGCAGTACTTC
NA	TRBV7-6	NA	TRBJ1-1	CASSYRSWGNTEAFF	TGTGCCAGCAGCTATAGGTCGTGGGGGAACACTGAAGCTTTCTTT
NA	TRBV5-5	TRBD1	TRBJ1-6	CASSWGQGSSYNSPLHF	TGTGCCAGCAGCTGGGGACAGGGTAGCTCCTATAATTCACCCCTCCACTTT
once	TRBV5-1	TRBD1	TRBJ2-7	CASSSGTASYEQYF	TGCGCCAGCAGCTCGGGGACAGCCTCCTACGAGCAGTACTTC
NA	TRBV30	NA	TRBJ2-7	CAWSRLPSYEQYF	TGTGCCTGGTCGCGGTTACCTTCCTACGAGCAGTACTTC
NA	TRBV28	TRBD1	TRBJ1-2	CASSLTGQGGYGYTF	TGTGCCAGCAGTTTAACGGGACAGGGAGGCTATGGCTACACCTTC
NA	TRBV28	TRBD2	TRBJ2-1	CASSLMASGSYNEQFF	TGTGCCAGCAGTTTAATGGCTAGCGGGTCCTACAATGAGCAGTTCTTC
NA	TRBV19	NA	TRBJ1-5	CASSMYSEFSPQHF	TGTGCCAGTAGTATGTACTCAGAGTTCAGCCCCCAGCATTTT
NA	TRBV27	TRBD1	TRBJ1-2	CASRLTGKGYGYTF	TGTGCCAGCAGACTGACAGGGAAGGGCTATGGCTACACCTTC
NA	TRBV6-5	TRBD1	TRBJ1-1	CASRQGFPSTEAFF	TGTGCCAGCCGACAGGGTTTTCCCTCTACTGAAGCTTTCTTT
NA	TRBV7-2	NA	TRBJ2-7	CASSLAGTGPTYEQYF	TGTGCCAGCAGCTTAGCCGGGACTGGACCGACCTACGAGCAGTACTTC
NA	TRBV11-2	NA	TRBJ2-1	CASSLHRGGEQFF	TGTGCCAGCAGCTTACACAGGGGAGGTGAGCAGTTCTTC
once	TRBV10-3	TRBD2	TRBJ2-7	CAISEAAGFYEQYF	TGTGCCATCAGTGAAGCAGCGGGGTTCTACGAGCAGTACTTC
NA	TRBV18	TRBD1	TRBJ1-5	CASSLVGGQDNQPQHF	TGTGCCAGCTCACTAGTTGGGGGACAGGACAATCAGCCCCAGCATTTT
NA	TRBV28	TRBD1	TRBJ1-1	CASRQGAQYTEAFF	TGTGCCAGCAGACAGGGGGCGCAGTACACTGAAGCTTTCTTT
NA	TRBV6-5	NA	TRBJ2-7	CASSGGDISSEQYF	TGTGCCAGCAGTGGGGGGGACATATCCTCCGAGCAGTACTTC
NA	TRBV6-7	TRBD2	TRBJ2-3	CASILREIDTQYF	TGTGCCAGCATTCTGCGGGAGATAGATACGCAGTATTTT
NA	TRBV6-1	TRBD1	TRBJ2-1	CASRYTGVSEQFF	TGTGCCAGCAGGTATACAGGGGTCAGTGAGCAGTTCTTC
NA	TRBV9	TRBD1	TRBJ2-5	CASSLRTGRETQYF	TGTGCCAGCAGCCTTCGGACAGGGCGGGAGACCCAGTACTTC
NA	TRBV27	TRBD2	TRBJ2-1	CASRSRAGVAYNEQFF	TGTGCCAGCAGGTCTCGAGCGGGGGTAGCCTACAATGAGCAGTTCTTC
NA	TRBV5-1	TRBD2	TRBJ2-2	CASSSTSVGTGELFF	TGCGCCAGCAGCTCGACTAGCGTCGGCACCGGGGAGCTGTTTTTT
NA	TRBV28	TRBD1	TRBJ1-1	CASSGTALMNTEAFF	TGTGCCAGCAGTGGGACAGCCCTTATGAACACTGAAGCTTTCTTT
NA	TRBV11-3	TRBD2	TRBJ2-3	CASSLVGLAGSTSTDTQYF	TGTGCCAGCAGCTTAGTGGGACTAGCGGGGAGTACTAGCACAGATACGCAGTATTTT
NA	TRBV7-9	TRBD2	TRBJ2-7	CASSPRLAGEQYF	TGTGCCAGCAGCCCCAGACTAGCGGGGGAGCAGTACTTC
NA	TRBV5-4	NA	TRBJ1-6	CASSLNTGNNSPLHF	TGTGCCAGCAGCCTAAATACAGGGAATAATTCACCCCTCCACTTT
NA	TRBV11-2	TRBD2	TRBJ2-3	CASSYSGVSTDTQYF	TGTGCCAGCAGTTATAGCGGGGTTAGCACAGATACGCAGTATTTT